The present T cell receptor beta chain was sequenced within a study of Graves' ophthalmopathy and Graves' hyperthyroidism. Across the study: Peripheral blood (taken before any treatment) was collected at initial diagnosis.

Scientists amplified the TCR beta CDR3 regions from RNA transcripts. The library came from an HTBI-primed first-round RT-PCR and a second-round multiplex PCR. TCRdb recomputed calls from the multiplex PCR reads with MiXCR, one row per CDR3 protein. The sample lists about 700,000 distinct CDR3 sequences; roughly two fifths were seen once. The sequenced material came from peripheral blood. This receptor was taken from an adult man with Graves' ophthalmopathy.

The CDR3 DNA reads TGCAGCCAAAGTAAGGCAAGCGGCTACACCTTC. It translates to CSQSKASGYTF. The chain combines TRBV29-1 with TRBJ1-2; D is unclear. In germline, CDR1 is SQVTM, CDR2 ANQGSEA. There are 11 residues in the CDR3. Between the trimmed V and J ends, which lost 8 bases and 8 bases, there was a span of 15 bases.